Following are 10 T cell receptor beta chains from one sample sequenced in a study of post-analysis software for immune sequencing data. Regarding the study as a whole: Patients showed TRBV5-6, TRBV5-1 and TRBV20-1 among five TRBV segments more frequent than in controls.

The TCR beta cDNA libraries contained unique molecular identifiers. MiXCR, run by TCRdb on the PCR reads, gives a single entry per CDR3 protein. This sample has fewer than 850,000 distinct CDR3 sequences, with roughly 27% found just once. Antigens for these TCRs are unknown. The sample comprised blood. These receptors were taken from a girl aged 5-17 years with multiple sclerosis.

This sequence joins TRBV7-9 and TRBJ2-5; D might be TRBD1 (7 bases). The V and J ends lost 3 bases and 5 bases respectively, with 16 bases between them. The CDR3 runs 15 residues. Germline CDR1 reads SEHNR; CDR2 reads FQNEAQ (reference sequence). The CDR3 is CASSFSRGEGETQYF. The DNA for the CDR3 is TGTGCCAGCAGCTTTTCCAGGGGGGAAGGCGAGACCCAGTACTTC.

This clonotype has more than one count but fewer than ten. The chain joins TRBV28 to TRBJ1-5, with D maybe TRBD1 (5 bases). V lost 6 bases, J lost 2 bases, and 11 bases lay in between. The germline CDR1 and CDR2 sequences are MDHEN and SYDVKM. The CDR3 extends over 14 amino acids. The CDR3 nucleotides read TGTGCCAGCAGAGGAACGGGGCGCAATCAGCCCCAGCATTTT. Residues: CASRGTGRNQPQHF.

The rearrangement uses TRBV9 and TRBJ2-2; no clear D. The CDR3 contains 15 residues. CDR1 and CDR2 from the germline V gene are SGDLS and YYNGEE. Trimming removed 1 base from V and 3 bases from J, with 10 bases in between. The CDR3 DNA is TGTGCCAGCAGCGTATCGAGAGCTTACACCGGGGAGCTGTTTTTT. Translating it yields CASSVSRAYTGELFF.

The genes are TRBV21-1 and TRBJ1-1; the listed D gene, TRBD1, was not tested against the DNA. TRBV21-1 is noted as a pseudogene. CDR3 length: 21 residues. CDR3 sequence (DNA): TGTGCCAGCAGCAAAGGGGAATTGACCCGGACAGGGGGCCGTATGAACACTGAAGCTTTCTTT. Its translation: CASSKGELTRTGGRMNTEAFF.

This clonotype was observed a handful of times. V is TRBV20-1 and J is TRBJ2-3, with D unclear. CDR1 and CDR2 (germline): DFQATT, SNEGSKA (reference sequence). Trimming left V 8 bases short and J 2 bases short, with 8 bases between. The CDR3 totals 11 residues. The CDR3, as DNA: TGCAGTCCCGAGGACACAGATACGCAGTATTTT. It translates to CSPEDTDTQYF.

The V and J genes are TRBV29-1 and TRBJ2-1; D is unclear. The DNA matches TRBJ2-7 better at its end, which makes the J call doubtful. Germline V gene data show CDR1 as SQVTM and CDR2 as ANQGSEA. The CDR3 extends over 18 amino acids. CDR3 bases: TGCAGCGTTGAAGGGATGAGTAGACGCGGCCGCTCCTACAATGAGCAGTACTTC. It encodes CSVEGMSRRGRSYNEQYF.

This clonotype occurred a few times. The chain recombines TRBV6-6 with TRBJ2-5; D ambiguous. The CDR3 runs to 13 residues. The germline V and J ends were trimmed by 4 bases and 3 bases, with 9 bases remaining between them. CDR1 and CDR2 (germline): MNHNY, SVGAGI (reference sequence). The CDR3 loop reads CASSFTPKETQYF. CDR3 sequence (DNA): TGTGCCAGCAGTTTCACCCCGAAAGAGACCCAGTACTTC.

This clonotype was counted only a few times. The rearrangement links TRBV27 to TRBJ2-3; a weak D match, TRBD1 (6 bases). Germline V gene sequence: CDR1 MNHEY, CDR2 SMNVEV (reference sequence). V was clipped by 4 bases and J by 3 bases, with 11 bases between them. This CDR3 comprises 14 residues. CDR3 amino acids: CASSYGQPTDTQYF. The CDR3 nucleotides read TGTGCCAGCAGTTACGGACAGCCTACAGATACGCAGTATTTT.

This clonotype was detected many times. J is TRBJ2-2 and V is TRBV7-2; D gene uncertain. The CDR3 runs to 11 residues. CDR1 is SGHTA and CDR2 is FQGNSA in the germline V gene. V was shortened by 3 bases and J by 5 bases, with 1 base between the two germline ends. CDR3 protein: CASSLTGELFF. As DNA, the CDR3 is TGTGCCAGCAGCTTGACCGGGGAGCTGTTTTTT.

This clonotype has ten or more counts. This chain connects TRBV6-2 or TRBV6-3 to TRBJ2-1; a possible D gene is TRBD1 (6 bases). This CDR3 has 16 amino acids. The V gene's germline CDR1 is MNHEY and CDR2 SVGEGT. The ends were cut back, 7 bases at V and 6 bases at J, with 22 bases in the middle. For the CDR3, the DNA is TGTGCCAGCAAACCCTGGGGGTCAGGGGCCGGCAATGAGCAGTTCTTC. Protein: CASKPWGSGAGNEQFF.